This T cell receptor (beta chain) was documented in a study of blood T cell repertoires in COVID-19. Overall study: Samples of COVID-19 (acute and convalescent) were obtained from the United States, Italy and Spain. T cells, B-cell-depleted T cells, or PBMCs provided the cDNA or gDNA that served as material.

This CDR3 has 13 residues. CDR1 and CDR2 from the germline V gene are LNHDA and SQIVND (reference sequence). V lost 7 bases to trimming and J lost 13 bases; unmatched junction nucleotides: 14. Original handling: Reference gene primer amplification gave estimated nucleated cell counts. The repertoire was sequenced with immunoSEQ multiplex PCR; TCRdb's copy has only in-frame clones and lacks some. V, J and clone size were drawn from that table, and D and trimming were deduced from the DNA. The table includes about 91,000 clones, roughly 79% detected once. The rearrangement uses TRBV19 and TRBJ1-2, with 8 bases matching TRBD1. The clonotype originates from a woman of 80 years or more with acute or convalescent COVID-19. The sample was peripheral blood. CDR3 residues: CASTSDRGLRSTF. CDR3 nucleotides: TGTGCCAGTACCTCCGACAGGGGTCTTCGGTCCACCTTC. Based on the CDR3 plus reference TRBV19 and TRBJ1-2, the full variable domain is DGGITQSPKYLFRKEGQNVTLSCEQNLNHDAMYWYRQDPGQGLRLIYYSQIVNDFQKGDIAEGYSVSREKKESFPLTVTSAQKNPTAFYLCASTSDRGLRSTFGSGTRLTVV.